The rows below give T cell receptor beta chains drawn from one sample of a study of blood T cells in healthy people across ages. TCRdb reprocessed the 5' RACE reads via MiXCR and lists one record per CDR3 protein. The sample has 1 million or so distinct CDR3 sequences; over 35% are singletons. Sequencing was done on a sample of blood. All receptors come from an older woman in good health. CDR3s include the opening cysteine and the closing phenylalanine or tryptophan. A D gene is named only where the DNA matches it firmly. Clone sizes are given selectively: once, few, many, or a class where the clone is expanded.

DNA,CDR3,J,V,size,D
TGTACCACCAGCATGGGACTAGCCCCGCTCAGAAGTGAGCAGTTCTTC,CTTSMGLAPLRSEQFF,TRBJ2-1,TRBV15,-,TRBD2
TGTGCCGGAGCTAGCTCTGGGGCCAACGTCCTGACTTTC,CAGASSGANVLTF,TRBJ2-6,TRBV7-9,few,-
TGTGCCAGCAGTGTCAGGGGGCTTGGCGTAGATACGCAGTATTTT,CASSVRGLGVDTQYF,TRBJ2-3,TRBV25-1,-,TRBD1
TGTGCCAGCAGTGTAACACCGGGACCACAAGAGACCCAGTACTTC,CASSVTPGPQETQYF,TRBJ2-5,TRBV2,few,-
TGTGCCAGCAGCTTGGGGCCTGGGTCCAATGAGCAGTACTTC,CASSLGPGSNEQYF,TRBJ2-7,TRBV5-5,once,-
TGTGCCAGCAGTTCTAGCTGGGAGCAGTACTTC,CASSSSWEQYF,TRBJ2-7,TRBV12-3/TRBV12-4,few,-
TGCGCCAGCCGTACGGCTAGGAAAAACATTCAGTACTTC,CASRTARKNIQYF,TRBJ2-4,TRBV10-1,-,-
TGTGCCTGGCCCCCCGGGACTAGCGGATTCTACGAGCAGTACTTC,CAWPPGTSGFYEQYF,TRBJ2-7,TRBV30,-,TRBD2
TGCAGCGCTAGGGGACAGGGTGCTGAAGCTTTCTTT,CSARGQGAEAFF,TRBJ1-1,TRBV20-1,-,TRBD1
TGCAGCGTTGAAGGAGGAGACTTTGGAAACACCATATATTTT,CSVEGGDFGNTIYF,TRBJ1-3,TRBV29-1,-,-
TGTGCCAGCAGTCCCCGCTACGGCGAGCAGTGCTTC,CASSPRYGEQCF,TRBJ2-5,TRBV27,-,-
TGTGCCAGCAGCTTAGCCCCCATGACAGGGGGCGGGTATGGCTACACCTTC,CASSLAPMTGGGYGYTF,TRBJ1-2,TRBV7-8,once,TRBD1
TGCAGGGCTAATGAGAAAGGGGAGACCCAGTACTTC,CRANEKGETQYF,TRBJ2-5,TRBV20-1,-,-
TGCAGTGCTAGAGTAGCTGGCGGGACGCTTTACGAGCAGTACTTC,CSARVAGGTLYEQYF,TRBJ2-7,TRBV20-1,-,-
TGTGCCAGCAGTCCGCGCGCTAGCGGGAGACAGACCCAGTACTTC,CASSPRASGRQTQYF,TRBJ2-5,TRBV6-5,-,TRBD2
TGTGCCAGCAGTCGACAGGGGAGAGGTTCTGGGGCCAACGTCCTGACTTTC,CASSRQGRGSGANVLTF,TRBJ2-6,TRBV12-3/TRBV12-4,few,TRBD1
TGCGCCAGCAGCCTAACCGGGACAGAAAACATTCAGTACTTC,CASSLTGTENIQYF,TRBJ2-4,TRBV5-1,few,TRBD1
TGTGCCACCAGCAGGGAAAGACAGGGGATCTACGAGCAGTACTTC,CATSRERQGIYEQYF,TRBJ2-7,TRBV15,-,TRBD1
TGTGCCAGCAGCTTAGATCTTCCAACTAGCGGGAGTGACGAGCAGTACTTC,CASSLDLPTSGSDEQYF,TRBJ2-7,TRBV7-6,few,TRBD2
TGCAGTGCTAGAGGGGCTAGCGGTTTCTCCTACAATGAGCAGTACTTC,CSARGASGFSYNEQYF,TRBJ2-7,TRBV20-1,-,TRBD2
TGTGCCAGCATAGGGGGGATGGCCTACAATGAGCAGTTCTTC,CASIGGMAYNEQFF,TRBJ2-1,TRBV27,-,-
TGTGCCAGCAGTACGAGGGACGGGACAGCCCCTAAGACCCAGTACTTC,CASSTRDGTAPKTQYF,TRBJ2-5,TRBV27,-,TRBD1
TGTGCCAGCAGCTTCCAGGCCACCCAGTACTTC,CASSFQATQYF,TRBJ2-5,TRBV12-3/TRBV12-4,-,-
TGCGCCAGCAGCTCAGGGACCCTTGGTGAAAAACTGTTTTTT,CASSSGTLGEKLFF,TRBJ1-4,TRBV5-1,-,-
TGTGCCAGCAGTCCTACAGGGCGGGACTACGAGCAGTACTTC,CASSPTGRDYEQYF,TRBJ2-7,TRBV12-3/TRBV12-4,-,-
TGTGCCATCTCAGAGGGAGGTCATGAAAAACTGTTTTTT,CAISEGGHEKLFF,TRBJ1-4,TRBV10-3,-,-
TGTGCCATCAGGGATACGGGAGATCTCAATGAGCAGTACTTC,CAIRDTGDLNEQYF,TRBJ2-5,TRBV10-3,-,-
TGTGCCAGCAGTATTGGGTCGGGTTCCATCTACGAGCAGTACTTC,CASSIGSGSIYEQYF,TRBJ2-7,TRBV12-3/TRBV12-4,few,-
TGTGCCAGCAGTCTAACAGGGTCCGATCAGCCCCAGCATTTT,CASSLTGSDQPQHF,TRBJ1-5,TRBV28,-,-
TGCAGCGTTGAAGAACTCACAGGGGGCGTCAATGGCTACACCTTC,CSVEELTGGVNGYTF,TRBJ1-2,TRBV29-1,-,TRBD1
TGTGCCAGCAGCCAACAGACTGGGGCCTCCTACGAGCAGTACTTC,CASSQQTGASYEQYF,TRBJ2-7,TRBV4-2,few,-
TGCAGTGCTAGGGCCGGGACTAGCGGGAGAAGCTCCTACGAGCAGTACTTC,CSARAGTSGRSSYEQYF,TRBJ2-7,TRBV20-1,-,TRBD2
TGTGCCACCAGCAGAGATATGGTTAACAATCAGCCCCGGCATTTT,CATSRDMVNNQPRHF,TRBJ1-5,TRBV15,-,-
TGTGCCAGCAGTGAACCTATAGCGGTATACAATGAGCAGTTCTTC,CASSEPIAVYNEQFF,TRBJ2-1,TRBV2,-,-
TGCAGTGCTAGAGTCATCTCTGGGGCCAACGCCCTGACTTTC,CSARVISGANALTF,TRBJ2-6,TRBV20-1,few,-
TGCAGCGTTAGAGGGTCGAATTCGCCCCAGCATTTT,CSVRGSNSPQHF,TRBJ1-5,TRBV29-1,-,-
TGCAGTGCAAACCAGCGGGAGGCTTCCTCCTACAATGAGCAGTTCTTC,CSANQREASSYNEQFF,TRBJ2-1,TRBV20-1,few,TRBD2
TGTGCCAGCAGTTGGAGACTAGGTCTGGGCGATGAGCAGTTCTTC,CASSWRLGLGDEQFF,TRBJ2-1,TRBV5-5,-,-
TGCAGTGCTAAAGAACTAGCGGGAGCAAGGCCCCACAATGAGCAGTTCTTC,CSAKELAGARPHNEQFF,TRBJ2-1,TRBV20-1,-,TRBD2
TGTGCCATCAGTAAGGACTCGGGAGGGTCCTACGAGCAGTACTTC,CAISKDSGGSYEQYF,TRBJ2-7,TRBV10-3,few,TRBD2
TGTGCCAGCAGTTTATTGGTGACTAGCGGGGCCTACGAGCAGTACTTC,CASSLLVTSGAYEQYF,TRBJ2-7,TRBV27,-,TRBD2
TGTGCCAGCACCGGGGAGGGGACAGGGACCCATGAAAAACTGTTTTTT,CASTGEGTGTHEKLFF,TRBJ1-4,TRBV6-1,-,TRBD1
TGTGCCAGCAGCCCCAATCCTAGCGAATCCTACAATGAGCAGTTCTTC,CASSPNPSESYNEQFF,TRBJ2-1,TRBV11-1,-,-
TGTGCCAGCGGACCCCTCCAAGAGACCCAGTACTTC,CASGPLQETQYF,TRBJ2-5,TRBV2,-,-
TGTGCCATCATGCCCACTAGCGGGGGGCCGTACGAGCAGTACTTC,CAIMPTSGGPYEQYF,TRBJ2-7,TRBV10-3,-,TRBD2
TGTGCCAGCAGCTTACAAGGATCCAACTCTTACGAGCAGTACTTC,CASSLQGSNSYEQYF,TRBJ2-7,TRBV7-3,-,-
TGTGCCAGCAGCCCGGATCAACTAGCGCGCACAGATACGCAGTATTTT,CASSPDQLARTDTQYF,TRBJ2-3,TRBV7-9,-,TRBD2
TGCGCCAGCAGCTTGGGATCATTCACAGATACGCAGTATTTT,CASSLGSFTDTQYF,TRBJ2-3,TRBV5-1,-,-
TGTGCCACCTTGCAAAGGTCGGACTACGAGCAGTACTTC,CATLQRSDYEQYF,TRBJ2-7,TRBV24-1,few,-
TGTGCCAGCAGTTGTATCCCCCGTGGCGGCACTGAAGCTTTCTTT,CASSCIPRGGTEAFF,TRBJ1-1,TRBV6-5,-,-
TGTGCCAGCAGTCTTTCATCCGGGACAGGACAAGAGACCCAGTACTTC,CASSLSSGTGQETQYF,TRBJ2-5,TRBV6-1,few,TRBD1
TGTGCCAGCAGCTTAGAGGAGGGGATCACAGGCACGCAGTATTTT,CASSLEEGITGTQYF,TRBJ2-3,TRBV7-9,-,-